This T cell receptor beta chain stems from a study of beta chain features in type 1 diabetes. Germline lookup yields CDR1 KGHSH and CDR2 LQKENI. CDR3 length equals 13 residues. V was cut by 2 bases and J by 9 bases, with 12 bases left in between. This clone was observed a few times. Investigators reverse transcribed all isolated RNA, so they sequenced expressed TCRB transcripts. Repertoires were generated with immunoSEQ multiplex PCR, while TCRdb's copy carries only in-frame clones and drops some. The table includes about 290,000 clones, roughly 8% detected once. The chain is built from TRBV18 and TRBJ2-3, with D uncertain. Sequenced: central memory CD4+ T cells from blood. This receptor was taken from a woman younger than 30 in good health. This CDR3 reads CASSPMQDGTQYF. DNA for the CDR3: TGTGCCAGCTCACCAATGCAGGACGGCACGCAGTATTTT. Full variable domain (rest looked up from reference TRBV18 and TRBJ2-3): NAGVMQNPRHLVRRRGQEARLRCSPMKGHSHVYWYRQLPEEGLKFMVYLQKENIIDESGMPKERFSAEFPKEGPSILRIQQVVRGDSAAYFCASSPMQDGTQYFGPGTRLTVL.